In its sample, the clone carrying this T cell receptor (beta chain) was seen a few times. What it binds is unknown. This specimen belongs to a study of T-cell memory formation after mild COVID-19. In TCRdb, the 5' RACE reads were re-called with MiXCR into one record per CDR3 protein. The sample holds roughly 190,000 distinct CDR3 sequences, around 30% seen once. Study results and caveats: Later expanders leaned CD4+, whereas clones that contracted between day 15 and 85 were balanced CD4/CD8. What remained unconfirmed was the SARS-CoV-2 specificity of second-wave clones peaking on day 37. Among contracting clones, CD4+ were mainly CM/EM and CD8+ enriched in EMRA. A subset of responding clones appeared in pre-infection memory, suggesting cross-reactive memory joined.

The germline V gene has CDR1 LGHNA and CDR2 YNFKEQ. The CDR3 length is 16 residues. V dropped 0 bases and J dropped 2; count of bases not matched to a gene: 0. Sequencing was done on a sample of PBMCs or a T cell subset sorted from them (not recorded which). This rearrangement joins TRBV4-2 to TRBJ1-5; 11 nucleotides align to TRBD1. The sequence came from an adult woman who had mild COVID-19 (a few samples of this study predate the infection). Cell type and time point are not known. The CDR3 is CASSQEGQGGNQPQHF. For the CDR3, the DNA is TGTGCCAGCAGCCAAGAGGGACAGGGGGGCAATCAGCCCCAGCATTTT.